This passage covers 29 T cell receptor beta chains from one sample sequenced in a study of prognosis after radiotherapy for stage I lung cancer. Two-round multiplex PCR, the amplification method, yielded TCR beta CDR3 from genomic DNA. Primers specific to each TRBV and TRBJ gene drove first-round PCR. Using its own MiXCR run on the multiplex PCR reads, TCRdb lists one record per CDR3 protein. The data show about 30,000 distinct CDR3 sequences, 40% to 50% seen once. This specimen consisted of PBMCs, obtained before or after stereotactic body radiation therapy (not recorded which). Source of these receptors: a donor over 45 with non-small cell lung cancer.

This chain uses TRBV6-1 with TRBJ2-2, with D perhaps TRBD2 (5 bases). Trimming shortened V by 10 bases and J by 7 bases, and 19 bases separated the two germline ends. The CDR3 has 14 amino acids. Germline V gene data show CDR1 as MNHNS and CDR2 as SASEGT. CDR3 region: CAINMGLAYGELFF. Here the CDR3 DNA reads TGTGCCATCAATATGGGATTAGCGTACGGGGAGCTGTTTTTT.

This clonotype was detected many times. The chain carries TRBV28 and TRBJ2-3, with D perhaps matching TRBD1 or TRBD2 (7 bases each). Between the trimmed V and J ends, which lost 7 bases and 3 bases, there was a span of 17 bases. The CDR3 runs to 15 residues. Germline V gives CDR1 MDHEN, CDR2 SYDVKM. CDR3 loop: CASKGGQGGTDTQYF. The CDR3 nucleotides read TGTGCCAGCAAGGGAGGGCAGGGGGGAACAGATACGCAGTATTTT.

This clonotype occurred many times. The chain carries TRBV27 and TRBJ2-2; TRBD2 matches 8 bases. CDR3 length equals 17 residues. Germline V gives CDR1 MNHEY, CDR2 SMNVEV (reference sequence). V lost 6 bases to trimming and J lost 1 base; unmatched junction nucleotides: 10. In DNA form, the CDR3 reads TGTGCCAGCAGCCCGGGGCGGGGGGCGGGGAACACCGGGGAGCTGTTTTTT. It specifies CASSPGRGAGNTGELFF.

About this clonotype itself: This may come from a read error, since a much larger clone is one base off. J is TRBJ2-5 and V is TRBV27; D not resolved. This CDR3 is 14 amino acids long. V was shortened by 3 bases and J by 5 bases, with 13 bases between the two germline ends. CDR1 is MNHEY, CDR2 SMNVEV, per germline (reference sequence). CDR3 residues: CASSFTPYLETQYF. CDR3 sequence (DNA): TGTGCCAGCAGTTTCACACCGTACCTGGAGACCCAGTACTTC.

As to this clonotype: Compared with germline, one end of the junction differs, possibly owing to a read error. The chain employs TRBV24-1 and TRBJ2-5, with 9 bases fitting TRBD1. This CDR3 is 15 amino acids long. Germline CDR1 reads KGHDR; CDR2 reads SFDVKD. The CDR3 DNA follows: TGTGCCTCCAGTGAGTCAACAGGGGGCTGGGAGACCCAGTACTTC. It codes for CASSESTGGWETQYF.

This chain joins TRBV4-3 and TRBJ2-7; D may be TRBD1 (5 bases). Between the trimmed V and J ends, which lost 4 bases and 1 base, there was a span of 11 bases. The CDR3 runs 14 residues. Germline CDR1 LGHNA, CDR2 YSLEER. This CDR3 is CASSPAGFSYEQYF. CDR3 nucleotide sequence: TGCGCCAGCAGCCCGGCAGGGTTTTCCTACGAGCAGTACTTC.

Many counts were recorded for this clonotype. This chain uses TRBV6-5 with TRBJ1-1, with D hard to call. CDR3 length: 11 amino acids. Trimming took off 3 bases at V and 4 bases at J, with 3 bases between the two ends. The germline gives CDR1 MNHEY, CDR2 SVGAGI. CDR3 protein: CASSYPTEAFF. The DNA for the CDR3 is TGTGCCAGCAGTTATCCCACTGAAGCTTTCTTT.

This clonotype was detected ten times or more. The CDR3 DNA reads TGTGCCAGCAGCGTAAGCGATCCGGGACCCCAGCATTTT. Translated, it gives CASSVSDPGPQHF. The chain joins TRBV9 to TRBJ1-5; D unresolved. Germline-derived CDR1 and CDR2 are SGDLS and YYNGEE. V lost 1 base and J lost 10, with 12 bases in between. The CDR3 has 13 residues. Full variable domain (rest looked up from reference TRBV9 and TRBJ1-5): DSGVTQTPKHLITATGQRVTLRCSPRSGDLSVYWYQQSLDQGLQFLIQYYNGEERAKGNILERFSAQQFPDLHSELNLSSLELGDSALYFCASSVSDPGPQHFGDGTRLSIL.

V usage is TRBV27 and J usage is TRBJ1-1; D call uncertain. CDR1 is MNHEY and CDR2 is SMNVEV in the germline V gene (reference sequence). V gave up 7 bases and J gave up 8 bases, with 11 bases separating them. The CDR3 runs 11 residues. The CDR3 nucleotides are TGTGCCAGCACCCTAAAGGTAGAAGCTTTCTTT. Its protein is CASTLKVEAFF.

In its sample, this clonotype was seen a few times. The J gene is TRBJ1-3, the V gene TRBV20-1, with 7 bases identical to TRBD1. The CDR3 covers 15 residues. The V segment lost 3 bases and the J segment 0 bases; nucleotides outside the gene matches: 5. Germline CDR1 reads DFQATT; CDR2 reads SNEGSKA (reference sequence). DNA for the CDR3: TGCAGTGCTAGGGACAGGCCTAACTCTGGAAACACCATATATTTT. It codes for CSARDRPNSGNTIYF.

In its sample, this clonotype was seen once. The J gene is TRBJ2-7, the V gene TRBV20-1; TRBD1 matches 7 bases. V lost 6 bases to trimming and J lost 0 bases; unmatched junction nucleotides: 8. The CDR3 length is 14 residues. The germline CDR1 and CDR2 sequences are DFQATT and SNEGSKA (reference sequence). The CDR3 protein is CSASDRENSYEQYF. The DNA of the CDR3 is TGCAGTGCCTCCGACAGGGAAAACTCCTACGAGCAGTACTTC.

Of note for this clonotype: A far larger clone lies a single base away; this is likely a read error. This CDR3 reads CASSTQTGETYEQYF. The CDR3 nucleotides read TGTGCCAGCAGCACCCAGACAGGGGAGACCTACGAGCAGTACTTC. V gene TRBV2 combines with J gene TRBJ2-7; 8 nucleotides line up with TRBD1. Germline V CDR1 and CDR2: SNHLY, FYNNEI. This CDR3 has 15 residues. The V segment lost 6 bases and the J segment 2 bases; nucleotides outside the gene matches: 9.

Many counts were recorded for this clonotype. The chain links TRBV9 to TRBJ2-7; 10 positions match TRBD1. After removal of 0 bases from V and 4 bases from J, the junction contained 13 bases not matched to a gene. The V gene's germline CDR1 is SGDLS and CDR2 YYNGEE. The length of the CDR3 is 18 residues. CDR3 loop: CASSVGGTGETSVYEQYF. As DNA, the CDR3 is TGTGCCAGCAGCGTAGGCGGGACAGGGGAAACCTCTGTGTACGAGCAGTACTTC. Together with reference TRBV9 and TRBJ2-7, the CDR3 gives the full variable domain: DSGVTQTPKHLITATGQRVTLRCSPRSGDLSVYWYQQSLDQGLQFLIQYYNGEERAKGNILERFSAQQFPDLHSELNLSSLELGDSALYFCASSVGGTGETSVYEQYFGPGTRLTVT.

This clonotype was seen more than once but under ten times. A much larger clone lies a single base off, so this may be a read error. This rearrangement joins TRBV2 to TRBJ2-4; D remains unclear. There are 14 residues in the CDR3. Germline V gene sequence: CDR1 SNHLY, CDR2 FYNNEI. V was trimmed by 6 bases and J by 3 bases, leaving 12 bases between them. The CDR3 is CASRQSLCKNIQYF. The CDR3 DNA reads TGTGCCAGCAGACAGTCGTTGTGCAAAAACATTCAGTACTTC.

This clonotype is medium-sized. This chain connects TRBV15 to TRBJ2-2, with D possibly matching TRBD2 (6 bases). Trimming removed 6 bases at V and 7 bases at J, with 12 bases between. The CDR3 spans 13 residues. The germline V gene encodes CDR1 LNHNV and CDR2 YYDKDF (reference sequence). The CDR3 reads CATRRELYGELFF. The CDR3 region has the DNA TGTGCCACCAGACGGGAGTTGTACGGGGAGCTGTTTTTT.

This clonotype was seen many times. The chain employs TRBV7-9 and TRBJ2-1, with 13 positions matching TRBD2. Germline assignment: CDR1 SEHNR and CDR2 FQNEAQ (reference sequence). Trimming took 4 bases from V and 6 from J; bases not matched to a gene: 9. The CDR3 totals 17 residues. In DNA, the CDR3 is TGTGCCAGCAGCTCCCGGACTAGCGGGAGTAGGGTCAATGAGCAGTTCTTC. This codes for CASSSRTSGSRVNEQFF.

This clonotype appeared a few times. The chain has TRBV7-9 and TRBJ1-1, with D perhaps TRBD1 (6 bases). Trimming shortened V by 1 base and J by 1 base, and 10 bases separated the two germline ends. The V gene's germline CDR1 is SEHNR and CDR2 FQNEAQ (reference sequence). The CDR3 is made up of 15 amino acids. The CDR3 region is CASSLGPTGNTEAFF. The CDR3 DNA sequence: TGTGCCAGCAGCTTAGGACCGACAGGGAACACTGAAGCTTTCTTT.

For this clonotype: A far more abundant clone sits one base away, making this likely a read error. The rearrangement joins TRBV25-1 to TRBJ2-1, with D uncertain. This CDR3 has 12 residues. The V gene's germline CDR1 is MGHDK and CDR2 SYGVNS. V lost 3 bases and J 10 bases, leaving 10 bases between the germline ends. The CDR3 sequence: CASSDSATEQFF. As DNA, the CDR3 is TGTGCCAGCAGTGACTCAGCGACCGAGCAGTTCTTC.

This clonotype was counted many times. V is TRBV5-6 and J is TRBJ1-6; D gene uncertain. The CDR3 is 15 residues long. V gave up 2 bases and J gave up 6 bases, with 12 bases separating them. Per the germline V gene, CDR1 is SGHDT and CDR2 is YYEEEE. This chain's CDR3 is CASSLLAGSNSPLHF. Written as DNA, the CDR3 is TGTGCCAGCAGCTTACTTGCGGGGTCTAATTCACCCCTCCACTTT.

The table lists this clonotype with many counts. The chain couples TRBV7-2 to TRBJ1-5; D may be TRBD1 (6 bases). This CDR3 contains 14 residues. The ends were cut back, 4 bases at V and 2 bases at J, with 9 bases in the middle. Germline V lookup: CDR1 SGHTA, CDR2 FQGNSA. The CDR3, as DNA: TGTGCCAGCAGCTCGAGACAGGGCAATCAGCCCCAGCATTTT. This encodes CASSSRQGNQPQHF.

The chain combines TRBV2 with TRBJ1-2; 8 bases are shared with TRBD1. The V and J ends lost 5 bases and 7 bases, in that order; junction bases with no gene match: 9. Germline V gene lookup returns CDR1 SNHLY and CDR2 FYNNEI. This CDR3 has 14 residues. The CDR3 coding sequence is TGTGCCAGCAGTACGGACAGGGTTCATCCTGGCTACACCTTC. Protein: CASSTDRVHPGYTF.

CDR3 sequence reads: CSAREEGIDPGYTF. Written as DNA, the CDR3 is TGCAGTGCTAGAGAAGAGGGGATCGATCCTGGCTACACCTTC. The gene calls are TRBV20-1 and TRBJ1-2; weak D call: TRBD1 (5 bases). Deletions cut 0 bases from V and 7 bases from J, with 15 bases between. The CDR3 is 14 residues long. Germline V gene sequence: CDR1 DFQATT, CDR2 SNEGSKA (reference sequence).

This clonotype was counted at least ten times. The chain carries TRBV7-2 and TRBJ2-3; TRBD2 matches at 8 bases. This CDR3 has 14 amino acids. Germline CDR1 reads SGHTA; CDR2 reads FQGNSA. The J segment lost 4 bases and the V segment lost 7 bases, leaving 7 bases of the junction unmatched. The CDR3 nucleotides are TGTGCCAGCACCCTGGGACTAGGTGCAGATACGCAGTATTTT. The encoded protein is CASTLGLGADTQYF.

Of note for this clonotype: A far larger clone is off by one base, so a read error is likely. The rearrangement links TRBV7-8 to TRBJ2-2; 9 nucleotides line up with TRBD2. The trim removed 1 base at V and 9 bases at J, leaving 15 bases unmatched. The CDR3 contains 18 residues. Per the germline V gene, CDR1 is SGHVS and CDR2 is FQNEAQ. CDR3 region: CASSLVSIAGDPPWELFF. The CDR3 bases are TGTGCCAGCAGCTTAGTTTCTATAGCGGGAGACCCCCCCTGGGAGCTGTTTTTT.

V and J are TRBV24-1 and TRBJ2-5; a weak D match, TRBD1 (6 bases). The ends were cut back, 5 bases at V and 8 bases at J, with 17 bases in the middle. CDR1 and CDR2 (germline): KGHDR, SFDVKD. The CDR3 runs 14 residues. The CDR3 loop reads CATSAAGRGYTQYF. The CDR3 coding sequence is TGTGCCACCAGTGCCGCGGGCAGGGGTTATACCCAGTACTTC.

The CDR3 nucleotides read TGTGCCAGCAGCTTAGCTGGGGGCGCCACCTACGAGCAGTACTTC. This codes for CASSLAGGATYEQYF. The genes are TRBV7-9 and TRBJ2-7; a weak D match, TRBD1 (6 bases). CDR3 length: 15 residues. The V and J ends lost 0 bases and 2 bases respectively, with 11 bases between them. The germline V gene has CDR1 SEHNR and CDR2 FQNEAQ (reference sequence).

This clonotype has a count of ten or more. The chain employs TRBV10-3 and TRBJ2-1; 10 bases are a match to TRBD2. The CDR3 length is 19 residues. Germline CDR1 ENHRY, CDR2 SYGVKD. Trimming took 0 bases from V and 0 from J; bases not matched to a gene: 8. As DNA, the CDR3 is TGTGCCATCAGTGAGTCCCCGGGACTAGCGAGTAGCTCCTACAATGAGCAGTTCTTC. It yields the protein CAISESPGLASSSYNEQFF.

A note on this clonotype: Germline is not matched at one junction end, which may reflect a read error. V and J are TRBV6-2 or TRBV6-3 and TRBJ1-2; tentatively, D is TRBD1 (5 bases). Germline V gene lookup returns CDR1 MNHEY and CDR2 SVGEGT. The CDR3 has 13 amino acids. CDR3 protein: CASSTLGTYGYNF. In DNA, the CDR3 is TGTGCAAGCAGCACACTCGGGACCTATGGCTACAACTTC.

Points on this clonotype: One end of the junction does not line up with germline, which may come from a read error. This sequence joins TRBV24-1 and TRBJ2-1; 12 nucleotides line up with TRBD2. Germline values: CDR1 KGHDR, CDR2 SFDVKD. This CDR3 is built from 19 residues. This CDR3 reads CANSDPGLAGGTLRNEQFF. CDR3 DNA: TGTGCCAACAGTGATCCGGGTCTAGCGGGAGGGACTCTTCGTAATGAGCAGTTCTTC.